The rows below give T cell receptor beta chains drawn from one sample of a study of shared clonotypes between healthy human individuals. Sequenced by immunoSEQ multiplex PCR; TCRdb stores in-frame clones only, minus some. The sample includes some 2,500,000 clones, 80% to 95% seen only once; the top ten take 0.37%. The source material was naive CD4+ T cells from PBMCs. The receptors were sampled from a young man in good health. Some clones in this sample may be carry-over from other donors' samples. The conserved cysteine and the conserved F or W are not part of the CDR3 here. D genes are given only for firm matches. The size of a clone is reported for some rows only, either as once, few or many, or as a class for expanded clones.

CDR3 protein	V gene	D gene	J gene	clone size
ASSLTGVRFEQY	TRBV7-9	NA	TRBJ2-7	NA
ASSIVGLTGANTGELF	TRBV19	TRBD1	TRBJ2-2	NA
ASSPGGFGYT	TRBV28	NA	TRBJ1-2	NA
ASSLAGTGNEQF	TRBV5-4	TRBD1	TRBJ2-1	NA
ASSLGLGNEQF	TRBV7-3	NA	TRBJ2-1	NA
AGTLWDHPRGF	TRBV2	NA	TRBJ2-1	NA
ASSYGQGSFAF	TRBV6-5	TRBD1	TRBJ1-1	NA
ASSFRGAYEQY	TRBV27	NA	TRBJ2-7	NA
SSRPRQDTEAF	TRBV29-1	NA	TRBJ1-1	few
ASSLEFNEKLF	TRBV7-2	NA	TRBJ1-4	NA
ASSSGILYGYT	TRBV19	NA	TRBJ1-2	once
ASSSRAYQETQY	TRBV11-2	NA	TRBJ2-5	NA
ASSLGPSGRTDTQY	TRBV7-9	TRBD2	TRBJ2-3	NA
ASSESGQGGSYGYT	TRBV25-1	TRBD1	TRBJ1-2	NA
ASSLVFETEYNEQF	TRBV7-9	NA	TRBJ2-1	NA
ASNLAGGTDTQY	TRBV5-1	TRBD2	TRBJ2-3	NA
ASRDQGTIGNTIY	TRBV2	NA	TRBJ1-3	once
ASSVLGLAGVNEQF	TRBV9	TRBD2	TRBJ2-1	NA
SAQGGGAGDTQY	TRBV29-1	NA	TRBJ2-3	once
ASSLAAGNTEAF	TRBV7-8	NA	TRBJ1-1	once
ASSLRGQEQF	TRBV7-9	NA	TRBJ2-1	few
ASSLKAGEQY	TRBV11-3	NA	TRBJ2-7	NA
ASSLRDSHLHEQY	TRBV4-1	TRBD1	TRBJ2-7	NA
SVSQSLGTEAF	TRBV29-1	NA	TRBJ1-1	NA
ASNRGGRDNSPLH	TRBV5-4	NA	TRBJ1-6	once
ASSLMPNPYSYNEQF	TRBV7-3	NA	TRBJ2-1	NA
ASSLAPPGAYNSPLH	TRBV7-9	NA	TRBJ1-6	NA
ASSVGPSVEQY	TRBV9	NA	TRBJ2-7	once
ASILRGRANYGYT	TRBV5-6	NA	TRBJ1-2	NA
ATSSGRPYTGELF	TRBV15	TRBD2	TRBJ2-2	NA
ASRVTIGVNTEAF	TRBV11-2	NA	TRBJ1-1	NA
ASSFRQGSTYEQY	TRBV13	TRBD1	TRBJ2-7	NA
ASSLIGGNQPQH	TRBV7-3	NA	TRBJ1-5	NA
ASSHREGRNEQF	TRBV4-3	TRBD2	TRBJ2-1	NA
ASSQAIAGGPWNEQF	TRBV4-3	TRBD2	TRBJ2-1	NA
ASSPAVSGGTEAF	TRBV18	TRBD1	TRBJ1-1	NA
ASSQGATGYNEQF	TRBV5-1	NA	TRBJ2-1	NA
ASSLVTGGNQPQH	TRBV11-2	NA	TRBJ1-5	NA
ASSLLPSGGAGDTQY	TRBV7-9	NA	TRBJ2-3	NA
ASSLASGTQEF	TRBV5-1	NA	TRBJ2-1	once
AWRRPQGLAKNIQY	TRBV30	NA	TRBJ2-4	NA
ASSSIPDTQY	TRBV25-1	NA	TRBJ2-3	NA
ATNGGGLNTGELF	TRBV10-3	TRBD2	TRBJ2-2	once
AINRGRGGDTQY	TRBV10-3	TRBD2	TRBJ2-3	NA
AWIVGAEQY	TRBV30	NA	TRBJ2-7	NA
ASSRTARGNNEQF	TRBV7-3	NA	TRBJ2-1	NA
ASSYSGMEKLF	TRBV6-5	NA	TRBJ1-4	NA
ASSSDRGYEQY	TRBV6-5	TRBD1	TRBJ2-7	NA
ASSLGGQGYGYT	TRBV5-1	NA	TRBJ1-2	NA
ASNSGTRLLSGANVLT	TRBV9	NA	TRBJ2-6	NA
ASSTRVSAGNTIY	TRBV6-1	NA	TRBJ1-3	NA